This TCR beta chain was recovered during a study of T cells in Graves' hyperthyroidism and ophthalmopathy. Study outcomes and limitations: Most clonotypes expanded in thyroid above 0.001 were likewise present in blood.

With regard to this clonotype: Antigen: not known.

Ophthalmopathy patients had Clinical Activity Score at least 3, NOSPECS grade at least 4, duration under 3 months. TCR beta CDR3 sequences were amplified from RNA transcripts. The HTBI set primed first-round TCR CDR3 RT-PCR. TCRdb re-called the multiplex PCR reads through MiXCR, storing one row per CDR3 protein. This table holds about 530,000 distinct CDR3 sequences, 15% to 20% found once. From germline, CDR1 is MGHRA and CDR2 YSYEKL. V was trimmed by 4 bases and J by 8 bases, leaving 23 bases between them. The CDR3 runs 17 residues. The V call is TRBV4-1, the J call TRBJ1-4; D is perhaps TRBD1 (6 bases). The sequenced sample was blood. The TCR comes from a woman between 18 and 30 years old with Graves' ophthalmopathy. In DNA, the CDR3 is TGCGCCAGCAGCCGCGGGGACGGCAGGGGAGTTGGGGAAAAACTGTTTTTT. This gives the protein CASSRGDGRGVGEKLFF.